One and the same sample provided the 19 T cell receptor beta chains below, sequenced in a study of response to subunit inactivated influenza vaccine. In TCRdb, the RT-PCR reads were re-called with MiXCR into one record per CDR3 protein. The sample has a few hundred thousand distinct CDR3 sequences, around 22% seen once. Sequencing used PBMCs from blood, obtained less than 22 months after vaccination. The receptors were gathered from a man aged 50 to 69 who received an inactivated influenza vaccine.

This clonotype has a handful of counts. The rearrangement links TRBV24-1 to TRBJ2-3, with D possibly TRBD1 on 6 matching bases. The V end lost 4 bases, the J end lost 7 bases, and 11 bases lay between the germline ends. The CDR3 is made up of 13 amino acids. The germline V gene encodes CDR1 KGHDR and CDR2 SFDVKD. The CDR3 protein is CATSDRGYHTQYF. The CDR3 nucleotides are TGTGCCACCAGTGACAGGGGCTACCATACGCAGTATTTT.

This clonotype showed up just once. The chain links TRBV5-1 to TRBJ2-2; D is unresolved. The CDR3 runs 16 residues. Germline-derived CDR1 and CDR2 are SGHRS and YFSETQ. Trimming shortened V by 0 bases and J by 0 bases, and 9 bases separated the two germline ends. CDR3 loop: CASSLGGPTNTGELFF. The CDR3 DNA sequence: TGCGCCAGCAGCTTGGGGGGTCCGACGAACACCGGGGAGCTGTTTTTT.

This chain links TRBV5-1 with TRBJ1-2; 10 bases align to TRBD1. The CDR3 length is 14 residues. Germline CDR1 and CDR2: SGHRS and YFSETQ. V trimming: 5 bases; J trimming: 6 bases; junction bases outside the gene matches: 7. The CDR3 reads CASRRGQGFDGYTF. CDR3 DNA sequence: TGCGCCAGCAGGCGGGGACAGGGGTTCGATGGCTACACCTTC.

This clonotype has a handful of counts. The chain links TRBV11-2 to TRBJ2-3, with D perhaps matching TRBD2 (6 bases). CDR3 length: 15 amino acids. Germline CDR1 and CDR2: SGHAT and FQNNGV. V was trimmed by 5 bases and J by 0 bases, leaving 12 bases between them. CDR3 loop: CASSLLGGSTDTQYF. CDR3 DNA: TGTGCCAGCAGCCTGCTTGGGGGGAGCACAGATACGCAGTATTTT. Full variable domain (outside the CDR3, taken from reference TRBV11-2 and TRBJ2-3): EAGVAQSPRYKIIEKRQSVAFWCNPISGHATLYWYQQILGQGPKLLIQFQNNGVVDDSQLPKDRFSAERLKGVDSTLKIQPAKLEDSAVYLCASSLLGGSTDTQYFGPGTRLTVL.

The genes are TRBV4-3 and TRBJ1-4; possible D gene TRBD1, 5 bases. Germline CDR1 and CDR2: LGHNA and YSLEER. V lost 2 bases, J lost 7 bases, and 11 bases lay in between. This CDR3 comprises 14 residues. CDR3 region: CASSQQGGSEKLFF. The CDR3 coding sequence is TGCGCCAGCAGCCAACAGGGAGGGAGTGAAAAACTGTTTTTT.

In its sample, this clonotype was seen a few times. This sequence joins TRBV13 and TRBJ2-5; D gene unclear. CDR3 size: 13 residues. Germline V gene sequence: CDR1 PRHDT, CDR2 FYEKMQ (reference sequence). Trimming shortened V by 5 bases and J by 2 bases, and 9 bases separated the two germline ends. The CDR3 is CASSPPRQETQYF. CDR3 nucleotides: TGTGCCAGCAGCCCGCCGCGGCAAGAGACCCAGTACTTC.

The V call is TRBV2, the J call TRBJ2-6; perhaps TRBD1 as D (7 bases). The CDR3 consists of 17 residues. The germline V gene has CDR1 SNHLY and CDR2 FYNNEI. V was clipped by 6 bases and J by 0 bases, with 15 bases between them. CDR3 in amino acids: CASREGQSFSGANVLTF. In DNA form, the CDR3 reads TGTGCCAGCAGGGAGGGACAGTCCTTCTCTGGGGCCAACGTCCTGACTTTC.

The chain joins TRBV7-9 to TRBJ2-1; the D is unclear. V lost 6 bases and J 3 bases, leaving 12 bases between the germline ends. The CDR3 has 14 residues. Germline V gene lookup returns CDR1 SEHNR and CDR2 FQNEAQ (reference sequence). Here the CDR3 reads CASRRDGYYNEQFF. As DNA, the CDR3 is TGTGCCAGCAGACGTGACGGTTACTACAATGAGCAGTTCTTC.

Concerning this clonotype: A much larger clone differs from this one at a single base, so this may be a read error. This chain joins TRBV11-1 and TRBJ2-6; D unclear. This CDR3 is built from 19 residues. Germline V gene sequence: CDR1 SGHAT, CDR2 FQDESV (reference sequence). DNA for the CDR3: TGTACCAGCAGCTTAGCCGTCCAGGTTCTTCGTGGTGGGGCCAACGTCCTGACTTTC. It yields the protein CTSSLAVQVLRGGANVLTF. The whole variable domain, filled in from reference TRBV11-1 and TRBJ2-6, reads EAEVAQSPRYKITEKSQAVAFWCDPISGHATLYWYRQILGQGPELLVQFQDESVVDDSQLPKDRFSAERLKGVDSTLKIQPAELGDSAMYLCTSSLAVQVLRGGANVLTFGAGSRLTVL.

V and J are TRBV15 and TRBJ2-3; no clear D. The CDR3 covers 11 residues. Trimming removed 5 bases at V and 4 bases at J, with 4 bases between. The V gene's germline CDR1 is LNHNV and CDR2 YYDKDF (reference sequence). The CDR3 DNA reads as TGTGCCACCAGCGTAGCAGATACGCAGTATTTT. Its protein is CATSVADTQYF. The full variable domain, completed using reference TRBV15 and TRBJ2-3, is DAMVIQNPRYQVTQFGKPVTLSCSQTLNHNVMYWYQQKSSQAPKLLFHYYDKDFNNEADTPDNFQSRRPNTSFCFLDIRSPGLGDTAMYLCATSVADTQYFGPGTRLTVL.

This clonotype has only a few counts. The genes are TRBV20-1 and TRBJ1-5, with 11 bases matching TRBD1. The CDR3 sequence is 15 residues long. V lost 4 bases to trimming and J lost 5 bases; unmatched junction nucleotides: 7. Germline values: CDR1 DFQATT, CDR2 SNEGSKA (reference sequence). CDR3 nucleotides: TGCAGTGCTAACCACGGGACAGGGGGTTATCAGCCCCAGCATTTT. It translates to CSANHGTGGYQPQHF.

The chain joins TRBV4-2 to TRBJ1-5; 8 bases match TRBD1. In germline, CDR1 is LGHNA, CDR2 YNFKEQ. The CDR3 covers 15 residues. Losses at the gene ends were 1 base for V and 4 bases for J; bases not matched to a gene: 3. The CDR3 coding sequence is TGTGCCAGCAGCCAAGCCAGGGGGCGGAATCAGCCCCAGCATTTT. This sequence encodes CASSQARGRNQPQHF.

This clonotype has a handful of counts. In DNA form, the CDR3 reads TGTGCCAGCAGCTTAGGGACTAGCTTTCGGGTCTCAGATACGCAGTATTTT. It encodes CASSLGTSFRVSDTQYF. J is TRBJ2-3 and V is TRBV7-8; 8 bases are a match to TRBD2. This CDR3 spans 17 amino acids. Looked up from germline, CDR1 is SGHVS and CDR2 is FQNEAQ. Losses at the gene ends were 1 base for V and 4 bases for J; bases not matched to a gene: 10.

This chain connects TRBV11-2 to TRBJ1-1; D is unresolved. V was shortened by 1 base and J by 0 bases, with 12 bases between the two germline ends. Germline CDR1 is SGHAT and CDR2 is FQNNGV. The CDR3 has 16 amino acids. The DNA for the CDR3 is TGTGCCAGCAGCTTAGGAATTCTAGGGATGAACACTGAAGCTTTCTTT. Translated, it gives CASSLGILGMNTEAFF. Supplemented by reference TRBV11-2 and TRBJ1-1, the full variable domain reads EAGVAQSPRYKIIEKRQSVAFWCNPISGHATLYWYQQILGQGPKLLIQFQNNGVVDDSQLPKDRFSAERLKGVDSTLKIQPAKLEDSAVYLCASSLGILGMNTEAFFGQGTRLTVV.

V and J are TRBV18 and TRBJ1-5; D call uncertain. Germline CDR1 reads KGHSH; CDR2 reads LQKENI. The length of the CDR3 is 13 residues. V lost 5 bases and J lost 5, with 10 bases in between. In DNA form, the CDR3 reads TGTGCCAGCTCATCGTCAGAGGATCAGCCCCAGCATTTT. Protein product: CASSSSEDQPQHF.

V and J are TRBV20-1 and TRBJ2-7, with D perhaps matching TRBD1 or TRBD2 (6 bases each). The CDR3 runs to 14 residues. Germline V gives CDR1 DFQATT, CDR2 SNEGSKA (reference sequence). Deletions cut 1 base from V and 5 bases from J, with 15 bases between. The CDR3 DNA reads TGCAGTGCTAGAGTATCCAGGGGACTGCACGAGCAGTACTTC. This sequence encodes CSARVSRGLHEQYF.

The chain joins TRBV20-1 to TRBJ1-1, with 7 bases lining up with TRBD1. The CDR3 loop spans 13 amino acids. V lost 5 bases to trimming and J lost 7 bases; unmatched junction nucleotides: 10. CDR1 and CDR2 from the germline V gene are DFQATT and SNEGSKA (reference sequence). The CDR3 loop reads CSASDRKDYEAFF. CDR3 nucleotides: TGCAGTGCTTCGGACAGGAAGGATTATGAAGCTTTCTTT.

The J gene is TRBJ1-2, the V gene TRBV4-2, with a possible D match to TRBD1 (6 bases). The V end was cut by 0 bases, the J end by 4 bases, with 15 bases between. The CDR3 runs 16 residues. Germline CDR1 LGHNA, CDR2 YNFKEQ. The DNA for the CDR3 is TGTGCCAGCAGCCAAGAGGGGGCCCGGAAGCTCTATGGCTACACCTTC. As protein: CASSQEGARKLYGYTF.

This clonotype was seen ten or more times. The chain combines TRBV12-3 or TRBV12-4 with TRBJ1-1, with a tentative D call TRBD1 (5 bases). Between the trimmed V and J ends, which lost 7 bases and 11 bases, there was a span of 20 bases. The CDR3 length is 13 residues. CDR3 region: CASTRTGPGAAFF. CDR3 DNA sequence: TGTGCCAGCACCCGGACGGGGCCTGGAGCGGCTTTCTTT.